A selection of T cell receptor beta chains follows, all from one sample in a study of blood T cell repertoires in COVID-19. TCRdb's copy holds only in-frame clones and misses some; the assay was immunoSEQ multiplex PCR. This sample has 250,000 to 350,000 clones, with roughly 90% found just once. The sequencing sample was made of peripheral blood. These receptors all stem from a woman aged 55-70 years with acute or convalescent COVID-19. The CDR3 runs from the conserved cysteine through the conserved F or W. The D gene is left open where the match is weak. The size field is filled for only some rows; it gives once, few, many or a size class.

v_gene: TRBV24-1
j_gene: TRBJ1-4
abundance: .
d_gene: .
CDR3aa: CATSDSGATNEKLFF
CDR3nt: TGTGCCACCAGTGATTCAGGGGCGACTAATGAAAAACTGTTTTTT

v_gene: TRBV19
j_gene: TRBJ1-1
abundance: .
d_gene: TRBD1
CDR3aa: CASSIGGTGNTEAFF
CDR3nt: TGTGCCAGTAGTATCGGGGGGACAGGGAACACTGAAGCTTTCTTT

v_gene: TRBV19
j_gene: TRBJ2-3
abundance: .
d_gene: TRBD1
CDR3aa: CASSGTGGTDTQYF
CDR3nt: TGTGCCAGTAGCGGGACAGGGGGCACAGATACGCAGTATTTT

v_gene: TRBV6-2/TRBV6-3
j_gene: TRBJ2-1
abundance: .
d_gene: .
CDR3aa: CASSSGGTLGTEQFF
CDR3nt: TGTGCCAGCAGCTCTGGAGGGACTCTGGGTACTGAGCAGTTCTTC

v_gene: TRBV28
j_gene: TRBJ1-2
abundance: .
d_gene: TRBD1
CDR3aa: CASRSTGGYWTF
CDR3nt: TGTGCCAGCAGGTCGACAGGGGGCTATTGGACCTTC

v_gene: TRBV7-2
j_gene: TRBJ1-1
abundance: .
d_gene: .
CDR3aa: CASSEVAGYTEAFF
CDR3nt: TGTGCCAGCAGCGAAGTGGCAGGGTACACTGAAGCTTTCTTT

v_gene: TRBV29-1
j_gene: TRBJ2-7
abundance: few
d_gene: TRBD1
CDR3aa: CSVGGDRGSYEQYF
CDR3nt: TGCAGCGTTGGGGGGGACAGGGGATCCTACGAGCAGTACTTC

v_gene: TRBV18
j_gene: TRBJ1-1
abundance: .
d_gene: .
CDR3aa: CASSSPPINTEAFF
CDR3nt: TGTGCCAGCTCATCTCCCCCTATAAACACTGAAGCTTTCTTT

v_gene: TRBV4-2
j_gene: TRBJ1-2
abundance: .
d_gene: TRBD1
CDR3aa: CASSQAGQPNYGYTF
CDR3nt: TGTGCCAGCAGCCAAGCGGGACAGCCTAACTATGGCTACACCTTC

v_gene: TRBV7-9
j_gene: TRBJ1-4
abundance: .
d_gene: .
CDR3aa: CASQHSGNTEKLFF
CDR3nt: TGTGCCAGCCAGCATTCCGGGAATACCGAAAAACTGTTTTTT

v_gene: TRBV4-1
j_gene: TRBJ2-5
abundance: .
d_gene: TRBD2
CDR3aa: CASSQVAGGDQETQYF
CDR3nt: TGCGCCAGCAGCCAAGTAGCGGGGGGAGACCAAGAGACCCAGTACTTC

v_gene: TRBV7-8
j_gene: TRBJ2-3
abundance: .
d_gene: TRBD2
CDR3aa: CASVYGGASTDTQYF
CDR3nt: TGTGCCAGCGTTTACGGGGGGGCTAGCACAGATACGCAGTATTTT

v_gene: TRBV9
j_gene: TRBJ2-1
abundance: .
d_gene: TRBD2
CDR3aa: CASSVGGSITYNEQFF
CDR3nt: TGTGCCAGCAGCGTAGGCGGGAGTATAACCTACAATGAGCAGTTCTTC

v_gene: TRBV30
j_gene: TRBJ2-7
abundance: .
d_gene: TRBD2
CDR3aa: CAWSGGLAPNEQYF
CDR3nt: TGTGCCTGGAGTGGAGGACTAGCGCCCAACGAGCAGTACTTC

v_gene: TRBV6-5
j_gene: TRBJ1-5
abundance: once
d_gene: TRBD1
CDR3aa: CASRGQGFTQPQHF
CDR3nt: TGTGCCAGCAGAGGACAGGGTTTTACTCAGCCCCAGCATTTT

v_gene: TRBV11-2
j_gene: TRBJ1-3
abundance: .
d_gene: .
CDR3aa: CASRSVGNTIYF
CDR3nt: TGTGCCAGCAGATCAGTCGGAAACACCATATATTTT

v_gene: TRBV7-9
j_gene: TRBJ2-3
abundance: few
d_gene: .
CDR3aa: CASSRRASAYTDTQYF
CDR3nt: TGTGCCAGCAGCAGACGGGCTAGCGCCTACACAGATACGCAGTATTTT

v_gene: TRBV15
j_gene: TRBJ2-1
abundance: .
d_gene: .
CDR3aa: CATSRDDSPYNEQFF
CDR3nt: TGTGCCACCAGCAGAGATGACAGTCCCTACAATGAGCAGTTCTTC

v_gene: TRBV4-3
j_gene: TRBJ2-2
abundance: .
d_gene: .
CDR3aa: CASSQEPPASNTGELFF
CDR3nt: TGCGCCAGCAGCCAAGAACCCCCTGCCAGTAACACCGGGGAGCTGTTTTTT

v_gene: TRBV7-2
j_gene: TRBJ1-5
abundance: .
d_gene: TRBD1
CDR3aa: CASSLEGQGRNQPQHF
CDR3nt: TGTGCCAGCAGCTTAGAGGGACAGGGTCGAAATCAGCCCCAGCATTTT

v_gene: TRBV5-4
j_gene: TRBJ1-4
abundance: few
d_gene: .
CDR3aa: CASSFNQGQEKLFF
CDR3nt: TGTGCCAGCAGCTTCAATCAGGGGCAAGAAAAACTGTTTTTT

v_gene: TRBV3-1/TRBV3-2
j_gene: TRBJ1-5
abundance: .
d_gene: .
CDR3aa: CASSHNLNSNQPQHF
CDR3nt: TGTGCCAGCAGCCATAACCTAAATAGCAATCAGCCCCAGCATTTT

v_gene: TRBV11-3
j_gene: TRBJ2-2
abundance: few
d_gene: .
CDR3aa: CASSLQGPTGELFF
CDR3nt: TGTGCCAGCAGCTTACAGGGGCCAACCGGGGAGCTGTTTTTT

v_gene: TRBV7-2
j_gene: TRBJ2-3
abundance: .
d_gene: TRBD2
CDR3aa: CASSPGLAADTQYF
CDR3nt: TGTGCCAGCAGCCCGGGACTAGCCGCAGATACGCAGTATTTT

v_gene: TRBV6-5
j_gene: TRBJ1-4
abundance: .
d_gene: .
CDR3aa: CASSPSLTNEKLFF
CDR3nt: TGTGCCAGCAGCCCCAGTCTGACTAATGAAAAACTGTTTTTT

v_gene: TRBV11-2
j_gene: TRBJ1-1
abundance: .
d_gene: TRBD1
CDR3aa: CASSLARGLEAFF
CDR3nt: TGTGCCAGCAGCTTAGCCAGGGGGCTTGAAGCTTTCTTT

v_gene: TRBV27
j_gene: TRBJ2-1
abundance: .
d_gene: TRBD2
CDR3aa: CATWGWERGDNEQFF
CDR3nt: TGTGCCACCTGGGGGTGGGAGCGGGGAGACAATGAGCAGTTCTTC

v_gene: TRBV9
j_gene: TRBJ2-1
abundance: .
d_gene: .
CDR3aa: CASSVRLLNNEQFF
CDR3nt: TGTGCCAGCAGCGTGAGACTCCTTAACAATGAGCAGTTCTTC

v_gene: TRBV29-1
j_gene: TRBJ2-5
abundance: .
d_gene: TRBD1
CDR3aa: CSVQDREETQYF
CDR3nt: TGCAGCGTCCAAGACAGGGAAGAGACCCAGTACTTC

v_gene: TRBV2
j_gene: TRBJ1-6
abundance: .
d_gene: TRBD1
CDR3aa: CASSPDQGAGSPLHF
CDR3nt: TGTGCCAGCAGCCCCGATCAGGGGGCAGGGTCACCCCTCCACTTT

v_gene: TRBV6-5
j_gene: TRBJ1-2
abundance: .
d_gene: .
CDR3aa: CASSSWQGSGYTF
CDR3nt: TGTGCCAGCAGTTCTTGGCAGGGGAGTGGCTACACCTTC

v_gene: TRBV2
j_gene: TRBJ1-5
abundance: .
d_gene: TRBD1
CDR3aa: CASSAPDRGFLAQHF
CDR3nt: TGTGCCAGCAGTGCACCGGACAGGGGTTTTTTAGCCCAGCATTTT

v_gene: TRBV6-5
j_gene: TRBJ2-3
abundance: .
d_gene: TRBD1
CDR3aa: CASSSGQGGTDTQYF
CDR3nt: TGTGCCAGCAGTTCGGGACAGGGGGGCACAGATACGCAGTATTTT

v_gene: TRBV28
j_gene: TRBJ1-1
abundance: .
d_gene: .
CDR3aa: CASSSYRRNTEAFF
CDR3nt: TGTGCCAGCAGCTCCTACCGGAGGAACACTGAAGCTTTCTTT

v_gene: TRBV4-3
j_gene: TRBJ1-2
abundance: .
d_gene: TRBD1
CDR3aa: CASSRGQGFGYTF
CDR3nt: TGCGCCAGCAGCCGGGGACAGGGTTTTGGCTACACCTTC

v_gene: TRBV28
j_gene: TRBJ1-4
abundance: .
d_gene: .
CDR3aa: CASSLSGTNEKLFF
CDR3nt: TGTGCCAGCAGCCTCAGCGGGACTAATGAAAAACTGTTTTTT

v_gene: TRBV9
j_gene: TRBJ2-1
abundance: .
d_gene: TRBD2
CDR3aa: CASSVVGWTSGIADEQFF
CDR3nt: TGTGCCAGCAGCGTAGTGGGGTGGACTAGCGGGATTGCCGATGAGCAGTTCTTC

v_gene: TRBV9
j_gene: TRBJ1-1
abundance: .
d_gene: TRBD1
CDR3aa: CASSAGAGTGGSEAFF
CDR3nt: TGTGCCAGCAGCGCCGGGGCCGGGACAGGGGGATCTGAAGCTTTCTTT

v_gene: TRBV21-1
j_gene: TRBJ1-5
abundance: .
d_gene: .
CDR3aa: CAQSSWDFNQPQHF
CDR3nt: TGTGCCCAGTCGTCCTGGGACTTCAATCAGCCCCAGCATTTT

v_gene: TRBV5-1
j_gene: TRBJ2-3
abundance: .
d_gene: .
CDR3aa: CASTLRGAGTDTQYF
CDR3nt: TGCGCCAGCACCCTCCGGGGGGCGGGTACAGATACGCAGTATTTT

v_gene: TRBV18
j_gene: TRBJ1-2
abundance: .
d_gene: TRBD1
CDR3aa: CASSPQQGASYYGYTF
CDR3nt: TGTGCCAGCTCACCTCAACAGGGGGCATCGTACTATGGCTACACCTTC

v_gene: TRBV4-2
j_gene: TRBJ2-1
abundance: few
d_gene: TRBD2
CDR3aa: CASSRVGLAVYNEQFF
CDR3nt: TGTGCCAGCAGCCGGGTAGGACTAGCGGTGTACAATGAGCAGTTCTTC

v_gene: TRBV4-3
j_gene: TRBJ2-3
abundance: .
d_gene: TRBD1
CDR3aa: CASSQDHPGQGVDTQYF
CDR3nt: TGCGCCAGCAGCCAAGACCACCCGGGACAGGGTGTAGATACGCAGTATTTT

v_gene: TRBV3-1/TRBV3-2
j_gene: TRBJ1-2
abundance: .
d_gene: .
CDR3aa: CASSQEGVRGYGYTF
CDR3nt: TGTGCCAGCAGCCAAGAAGGTGTCAGGGGCTATGGCTACACCTTC

v_gene: TRBV7-8
j_gene: TRBJ2-5
abundance: .
d_gene: .
CDR3aa: CASSQVRETQYF
CDR3nt: TGTGCCAGCAGCCAAGTTCGGGAGACCCAGTACTTC

v_gene: TRBV11-1
j_gene: TRBJ1-1
abundance: .
d_gene: .
CDR3aa: CASSSGGKAFF
CDR3nt: TGTGCCAGCAGCTCGGGCGGGAAAGCTTTCTTT

v_gene: TRBV7-8
j_gene: TRBJ1-2
abundance: .
d_gene: TRBD1
CDR3aa: CASSTRTGYYGYTF
CDR3nt: TGTGCCAGCAGCACCCGGACAGGTTACTATGGCTACACCTTC

v_gene: TRBV10-3
j_gene: TRBJ1-6
abundance: .
d_gene: .
CDR3aa: CAISESQDSNSPLHF
CDR3nt: TGTGCCATCAGTGAGAGTCAGGACAGTAATTCACCCCTCCACTTT

v_gene: TRBV6-9
j_gene: TRBJ2-7
abundance: .
d_gene: TRBD2
CDR3aa: CASSSFRQRGAYEQYF
CDR3nt: TGTGCCAGCAGTTCGTTTCGGCAGCGGGGGGCCTACGAGCAGTACTTC

v_gene: TRBV29-1
j_gene: TRBJ1-1
abundance: .
d_gene: .
CDR3aa: CSVLGRKTEAFF
CDR3nt: TGCAGCGTGTTGGGGCGGAAAACTGAAGCTTTCTTT

v_gene: TRBV6-5
j_gene: TRBJ1-1
abundance: .
d_gene: .
CDR3aa: CASSPDYGLTEAFF
CDR3nt: TGTGCCAGCAGCCCGGATTATGGGCTCACTGAAGCTTTCTTT

v_gene: TRBV20-1
j_gene: TRBJ1-2
abundance: .
d_gene: .
CDR3aa: CSAVGSNGYTF
CDR3nt: TGCAGTGCTGTCGGTTCCAATGGCTACACCTTC

v_gene: TRBV6-2/TRBV6-3
j_gene: TRBJ2-2
abundance: few
d_gene: .
CDR3aa: CASSRRLLPNTGELFF
CDR3nt: TGTGCCAGCAGCCGTAGACTCTTACCGAACACCGGGGAGCTGTTTTTT

v_gene: TRBV6-5
j_gene: TRBJ1-6
abundance: once
d_gene: TRBD1
CDR3aa: CASSSGTGYSPLHF
CDR3nt: TGTGCCAGCAGCAGTGGGACAGGCTATTCACCCCTCCACTTT